Listed below are T cell receptor beta chains from one sample, sequenced in a study of beta chain features in type 1 diabetes. Profiling relied on immunoSEQ multiplex PCR, and the TCRdb table lists in-frame clones only, not all of them. Seen here are more than 300,000 clones, about 12% observed once, and the top ten hold roughly 0.0097%. The sample comprised naive CD4+ T cells from blood. The receptor source for this set is a woman aged 18-30 years with type 1 diabetes. The CDR3 runs from the conserved cysteine through the conserved F or W. The D gene is left open where the match is weak. The size field is filled for only some rows; it gives once, few, many or a size class.

j_call v_call clone_size cdr3_length d_call cdr3_nt cdr3_aa
TRBJ2-2 TRBV29-1 few 16 - TGCAGCGTTGTCCTACTACGGGACTCGCTTTCCGGGGAGCTGTTTTTT CSVVLLRDSLSGELFF
TRBJ2-2 TRBV30 few 19 TRBD2 TGTGCCTGGATGCGACGGGCGGGAGGCGGCGTGGATCGTACCGGGGAGCTGTTTTTT CAWMRRAGGGVDRTGELFF
TRBJ2-1 TRBV19 - 14 - TGTGCCAGTAACCGGATCGGGGGTGACAATGAGCAGTTCTTC CASNRIGGDNEQFF
TRBJ2-5 TRBV5-1 - 15 - TGCGCCAGCAGCTTGGGAAATGGCTTTATGGAGACCCAGTACTTC CASSLGNGFMETQYF
TRBJ2-5 TRBV5-1 few 16 TRBD2 TGCGCCAGCAGCTTCGGAAGGACGGGGGGAGAAGAGACCCAGTACTTC CASSFGRTGGEETQYF
TRBJ1-2 TRBV16 few 13 - TGTGCCAGCAGCCAATTACAGGGCGGTGGCTACACCTTC CASSQLQGGGYTF
TRBJ2-3 TRBV7-9 - 16 TRBD2 TGTGCCAGCAGCTCCCCAAGCGGGGGGGCCCCAGATACGCAGTATTTT CASSSPSGGAPDTQYF
TRBJ2-1 TRBV7-9 - 15 TRBD2 TGTGCCAGCAGCTTTTATACCGGGACTAGTAATGAGCAGTTCTTC CASSFYTGTSNEQFF
TRBJ2-1 TRBV14 - 13 - TGTGCCAGCAGCCTCCAGGGGAGCAATGAGCAGTTCTTC CASSLQGSNEQFF
TRBJ2-4 TRBV7-8 - 16 - TGTGCCAGCAGCTTAGTAAGGGGGGGGCCCAAAAACATTCAGTACTTC CASSLVRGGPKNIQYF
TRBJ2-4 TRBV7-2 - 15 - TGTGCCAGCAGCTTCGCCACGAGGCGAGCAGACATTCAGTACTTC CASSFATRRADIQYF
TRBJ2-4 TRBV28 few 16 - TGTGCCAGCAACACAATCGGAGGTCTAGCCAAAAACATTCAGTACTTC CASNTIGGLAKNIQYF
TRBJ2-1 TRBV25-1 - 16 - TGTGCCAGCAGTGAAACGACTTCCAGCTCCTACAATGAGCAGTTCTTC CASSETTSSSYNEQFF
TRBJ2-1 TRBV15 - 16 - TGTGCCACCAGCAGACCCACAGGTTTTTCCTACAATGAGCAGTTCTTC CATSRPTGFSYNEQFF
TRBJ2-7 TRBV11-2 - 19 TRBD2 TGTGCCAGCGAGAAGTCGGCTAGCGGGAGGAACCCCCTTAGATACGAGCAGTACTTC CASEKSASGRNPLRYEQYF
TRBJ1-4 TRBV28 few 15 - TGTGCCAGCAGATATGACAGTGCAACTAATGAAAAACTGTTTTTT CASRYDSATNEKLFF
TRBJ2-3 TRBV18 few 19 TRBD2 TGTGCCAGCTCACCAATGACCCAGCGGGGTTCCCTAAGCACAGATACGCAGTATTTT CASSPMTQRGSLSTDTQYF
TRBJ2-1 TRBV9 - 14 - TGTGCCAGCAGCGTAGAGAATAGCCTCAATGAGCAGTTCTTC CASSVENSLNEQFF
TRBJ2-7 TRBV9 few 16 - TGTGCCAGCAGCGTAGATGGGAGAGGGTACACCTACGAGCAGTACTTC CASSVDGRGYTYEQYF
TRBJ2-4 TRBV19 few 15 - TGTGCCAGTAGCCTAGGACAGACTTACAAAAACATTCAGTACTTC CASSLGQTYKNIQYF
TRBJ2-5 TRBV29-1 - 12 - TGCAGCGCAGGGTGGGGTCCAGAGACCCAGTACTTC CSAGWGPETQYF
TRBJ1-2 TRBV4-2 few 16 TRBD1 TGTGCCAGCAGCCAAGATGGGACAGGGTCGAACTATGGCTACACCTTC CASSQDGTGSNYGYTF
TRBJ2-7 TRBV28 few 16 - TGTGCCAGCAGCCCGATGCGTAGCGGACCAACCTACGAGCAGTACTTC CASSPMRSGPTYEQYF
TRBJ1-5 TRBV19 few 12 - TGTGCCAGTAGTTTCCTCAATCAGCCCCAGCATTTT CASSFLNQPQHF
TRBJ2-1 TRBV19 few 13 TRBD1 TGTGCCAGTACCAGGGGGCGTTACAATGAGCAGTTCTTC CASTRGRYNEQFF
TRBJ2-2 TRBV7-2 few 14 TRBD1 TGTGCCAGCAGCCGACAGGGTCGGACCGGGGAGCTGTTTTTT CASSRQGRTGELFF
TRBJ2-2 TRBV5-4 few 13 - TGTGCCAGCAGCGTGACAGGTACCGGGGAGCTGTTTTTT CASSVTGTGELFF
TRBJ2-1 TRBV19 few 14 TRBD2 TGTGCCAGTAGTACGAACCGGGAGGCGAATGAGCAGTTCTTC CASSTNREANEQFF
TRBJ1-2 TRBV19 once 17 TRBD1 TGTGCCAGTAGTATTGGGGACAGTATCTACTCTAACTATGGCTACACCTTC CASSIGDSIYSNYGYTF
TRBJ2-5 TRBV28 - 16 TRBD2 TGTGCCAGCAGTAGTACCGGGACTAGCGCTCAAGAGACCCAGTACTTC CASSSTGTSAQETQYF
TRBJ2-7 TRBV21-1 - 13 - TGTGCCAGCAGGTGGTTACAGCCCTACGAGCAGTACTTC CASRWLQPYEQYF
TRBJ2-3 TRBV30 few 13 TRBD2 TGTGCCTGGTCTAGCGGGAGCACAGATACGCAGTATTTT CAWSSGSTDTQYF
TRBJ1-5 TRBV4-3 few 15 - TGCGCCAGCAGCCAAGATCGGGGAGGGGCTCAGCCCCAGCATTTT CASSQDRGGAQPQHF
TRBJ2-5 TRBV19 - 13 - TGTGCCAGTAGTACCCCCACCGGGGAGACCCAGTACTTC CASSTPTGETQYF
TRBJ2-3 TRBV29-1 few 12 - TGCAGCGACAGTGGTAGCACAGATACGCAGTATTTT CSDSGSTDTQYF
TRBJ1-2 TRBV2 few 12 - TGTGCCAGCAGCCTCGTAGAGCATGGCTACACCTTC CASSLVEHGYTF
TRBJ2-1 TRBV6-5 few 14 TRBD2 TGTGCCAGCAAGCGGGGAAGCTCCTACAATGAGCAGTTCTTC CASKRGSSYNEQFF
TRBJ2-7 TRBV5-4 few 15 - TGTGCCAGCAGCTTGGGGACTTCCCGCTCCTACGAGCAGTACTTC CASSLGTSRSYEQYF
TRBJ2-1 TRBV14 few 15 - TGTGCCAGCAGCCAATTGTCGGGGGACCTCAATGAGCAGTTCTTC CASSQLSGDLNEQFF
TRBJ2-3 TRBV20-1 - 10 - TGCAGTGCTCAGTCCTATACGCAGTATTTT CSAQSYTQYF
TRBJ2-1 TRBV6-8 - 16 TRBD2 TGTGCCAGCAGTTACGGGGTAGCGGGAGAGAACAATGAGCAGTTCTTC CASSYGVAGENNEQFF